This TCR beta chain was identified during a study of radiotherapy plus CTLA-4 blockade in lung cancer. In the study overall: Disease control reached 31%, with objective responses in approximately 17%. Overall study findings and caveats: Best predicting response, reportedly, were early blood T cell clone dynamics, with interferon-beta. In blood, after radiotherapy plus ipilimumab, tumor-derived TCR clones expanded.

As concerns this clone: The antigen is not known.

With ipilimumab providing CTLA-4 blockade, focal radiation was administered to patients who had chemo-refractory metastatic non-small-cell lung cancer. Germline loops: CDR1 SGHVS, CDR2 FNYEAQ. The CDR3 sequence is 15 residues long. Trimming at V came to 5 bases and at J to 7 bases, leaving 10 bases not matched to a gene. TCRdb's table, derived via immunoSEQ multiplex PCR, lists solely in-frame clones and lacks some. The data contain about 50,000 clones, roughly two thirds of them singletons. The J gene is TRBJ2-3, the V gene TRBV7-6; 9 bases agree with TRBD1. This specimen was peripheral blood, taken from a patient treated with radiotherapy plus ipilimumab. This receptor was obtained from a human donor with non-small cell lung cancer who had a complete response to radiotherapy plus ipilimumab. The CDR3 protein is CASSNGQGRRNTQYF. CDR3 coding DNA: TGTGCCAGCAGCAACGGACAGGGGAGGAGAAATACGCAGTATTTT.